These T cell receptor beta chains were read from a single sample in a study of blood T cell repertoires in COVID-19. The method was immunoSEQ multiplex PCR; TCRdb's version includes in-frame clones alone and lacks a portion of them. The sample lists around 300,000 clones, under 90% occurring once. Material for sequencing was peripheral blood. The origin of the receptors is a man aged 50 or older with acute or convalescent COVID-19. Each CDR3 is given with its conserved first and last residue. D genes are given only for firm matches. Clone size, where shown, is once, few, many, or a class for clones that have expanded.

v_gene,d_gene,abundance,j_gene,CDR3nt,CDR3aa
TRBV2,NA,NA,TRBJ1-2,TGTGCCAGCAGTGCTCCCGTTTCGGGTTTAAGTGGCTACACCTTC,CASSAPVSGLSGYTF
TRBV4-2,NA,few,TRBJ2-1,TGTGCCAGCAGCCCCCAGCGTTGGGGGGATATCTACAATGAGCAGTTCTTC,CASSPQRWGDIYNEQFF
TRBV6-5,NA,NA,TRBJ1-6,TGTGCCAGCAGTTTCCGAGGAGGGGTAGGATCACCCCTCCACTTT,CASSFRGGVGSPLHF
TRBV27,TRBD1,NA,TRBJ1-4,TGTGCCAGCAGTTTGCGGACAGGGGGACGTGAAAAACTGTTTTTT,CASSLRTGGREKLFF
TRBV27,NA,NA,TRBJ1-5,TGTGCCAGCAGTTTATGGGGGGGTAGGCCCCAGCATTTT,CASSLWGGRPQHF
TRBV9,NA,NA,TRBJ2-7,TGTGCCAGCAGCGAACAGGCGATACACTCCTACGAGCAGTACTTC,CASSEQAIHSYEQYF
TRBV5-5,TRBD1,few,TRBJ1-2,TGTGCCAGCAGCTTGGCCCCCGGGACAGGGGATTTCTATGGCTACACCTTC,CASSLAPGTGDFYGYTF
TRBV20-1,NA,NA,TRBJ2-7,TGCAGTGCTAGTCAGGCCGGGGATCGGGCGGGGAACTTC,CSASQAGDRAGNF
TRBV5-4,NA,NA,TRBJ1-1,TGTGCCAGCAGCTTGGGTCAGGGAGGGTCCACTGAAGCTTTCTTT,CASSLGQGGSTEAFF
TRBV5-5,TRBD1,NA,TRBJ1-2,TGTGCCAGCAGCGTGGACAGGGGCCCTACTAACTATGGCTACACCTTC,CASSVDRGPTNYGYTF
TRBV21-1,NA,NA,TRBJ2-3,TGTGCCAGCAGCAAATGCCCTAGCCTTAGCACAGATACGCAGTATTTT,CASSKCPSLSTDTQYF
TRBV6-6,NA,NA,TRBJ1-2,TGTGCCAGCAGTTACGAAGCGGTAGCTAACTATGGCTACACCTTC,CASSYEAVANYGYTF
TRBV4-1,NA,NA,TRBJ2-1,TGCGCCAGCAGCCAGCGACAGGGAGGATCCTACAATGAGCAGTTCTTC,CASSQRQGGSYNEQFF
TRBV27,TRBD1,NA,TRBJ1-1,TGTGCCAGCACCCTGGTGGGGATGACAGGGCCAATTAACACTGAAGCTTTCTTT,CASTLVGMTGPINTEAFF
TRBV5-4,TRBD1,NA,TRBJ1-6,TGTGCCAGCAGCAAAACCGGACAGGGAGGTAATTCACCCCTCCACTTT,CASSKTGQGGNSPLHF
TRBV2,NA,NA,TRBJ1-6,TGTGCCAGCAGGAGAGAACAGAGCTCCTATAATTCACCCCTCCACTTT,CASRREQSSYNSPLHF
TRBV5-1,TRBD2,NA,TRBJ2-7,TGCGCCAGCTCGGCTAGCGGGGCCTCCTACGAGCAGTACTTC,CASSASGASYEQYF
TRBV5-6,NA,NA,TRBJ2-7,TGTGCCAGCACCGGACAGAGCTACGAGCAGTACTTC,CASTGQSYEQYF
TRBV19,TRBD1,NA,TRBJ2-7,TGTGCCAGTAGACCTAAACACAGGGGCCCGGTTCGCGAGCAGTACTTC,CASRPKHRGPVREQYF
TRBV2,TRBD1,NA,TRBJ2-5,TGTGCCAGCAGTGAAAGGACAGGGAAAGAGACCCAGTACTTC,CASSERTGKETQYF
TRBV7-6,NA,NA,TRBJ2-1,TGTGCCAGCAGCTTAGATGGTGCGTTTCGGGGTGAGCAGTTCTTC,CASSLDGAFRGEQFF
TRBV6-5,TRBD1,NA,TRBJ2-7,TGTGCCAGCAGTCACTCCGGGGACAGAGCCTACGAGCAGTACTTC,CASSHSGDRAYEQYF
TRBV9,NA,NA,TRBJ1-5,TGTGCCAGCAGCGCCGAGCCCCATCAGCCCCAGCATTTT,CASSAEPHQPQHF
TRBV9,NA,NA,TRBJ2-3,TGTGCCAGCAGCGTGAGGCCAGCGGGTCGCACAGATACGCAGTATTTT,CASSVRPAGRTDTQYF
TRBV14,TRBD2,NA,TRBJ2-7,TGTGCCAGCAGCCGCCGGGGGGGCTACGAGCAGTACTTC,CASSRRGGYEQYF
TRBV19,NA,NA,TRBJ1-2,TGTGCCAGTAGCCCGACAGGTGAATATGGCTACACCTTC,CASSPTGEYGYTF
TRBV6-1,NA,NA,TRBJ1-1,TGTGCCAGCAGTGAATCGTCCCTGGCCGAAGCTTTCTTT,CASSESSLAEAFF
TRBV7-8,NA,NA,TRBJ1-1,TGTGCCAGCAGCCAAGTACAGGGCCAAGCTTTCTTT,CASSQVQGQAFF
TRBV4-1,TRBD2,NA,TRBJ2-3,TGCGCCAGCAGCCCCCTCGGGGGTAGCGGGGGGGTTGGAGATACGCAGTATTTT,CASSPLGGSGGVGDTQYF
TRBV7-9,TRBD1,NA,TRBJ1-3,TGTGCCACGACAGGGAGCTCTGGAAACACCATATATTTT,CATTGSSGNTIYF
TRBV27,NA,NA,TRBJ1-1,TGTGCCAGCAGTTTCCAAGGGGTTAGCACTGAAGCTTTCTTT,CASSFQGVSTEAFF
TRBV5-6,TRBD1,NA,TRBJ1-6,TGTGCCAGCAGCGCCCGGACAGGGGGCAATAATTCACCCCTCCACTTT,CASSARTGGNNSPLHF
TRBV12-3/TRBV12-4,TRBD1,NA,TRBJ2-3,TGTGCCAGCAGTTTCGCCAGGGGGGATACGCAGTATTTT,CASSFARGDTQYF
TRBV5-1,NA,NA,TRBJ2-7,TGCGCCAGCAGCCGGGACACCTCCACCTACGAGCAGTACTTC,CASSRDTSTYEQYF
TRBV19,TRBD2,NA,TRBJ2-5,TGTGCCAGTAGTAGCCGCGGGGGAGAGACCCAGTACTTC,CASSSRGGETQYF
TRBV11-2,TRBD1,NA,TRBJ2-7,TGTGCCAGCAGCTCCACAGGACAGGGGGGTGGCGAGCAGTACTTC,CASSSTGQGGGEQYF
TRBV7-6,NA,NA,TRBJ2-5,TGTGCCAGCAGCCTCGCGACAGGCCGACAAGAGACCCAGTACTTC,CASSLATGRQETQYF
TRBV6-5,NA,NA,TRBJ1-5,TGTGCCAGCAGTTATGTGGTGAGCGGTCAGCCCCAGCATTTT,CASSYVVSGQPQHF
TRBV12-3/TRBV12-4,NA,NA,TRBJ1-2,TGTGCCAGCAGTTTATATCTGGGCTACACCTTC,CASSLYLGYTF
TRBV29-1,NA,NA,TRBJ2-1,TGCAGCGTCGCAGGGTACAATGAGCAGTTCTTC,CSVAGYNEQFF
TRBV29-1,TRBD2,NA,TRBJ2-1,TGCAGCGTTGGGACTAGCGGGGCATACAATGAGCAGTTCTTC,CSVGTSGAYNEQFF
TRBV21-1,NA,NA,TRBJ2-5,TGTGCCAATCCGACTAGCAGCGGAGAGACCCAGTACTTC,CANPTSSGETQYF
TRBV6-5,TRBD1,NA,TRBJ1-4,TGTGCCAGCAGCACAACAGGGGGAGGGTATGAAAAACTGTTTTTT,CASSTTGGGYEKLFF
TRBV30,NA,NA,TRBJ1-4,TGTGCCTGGAGTGGCGGAGGGGAAAAACTGTTTTTT,CAWSGGGEKLFF
TRBV20-1,NA,NA,TRBJ1-1,TGCAGTGGGGGGGTTACCACTGAAGCTTTCTTT,CSGGVTTEAFF
TRBV5-6,TRBD1,NA,TRBJ1-1,TGTGCCAGCAGCTTAGGACAGGGGGCTAACACTGAAGCTTTCTTT,CASSLGQGANTEAFF